The next 22 T cell receptor beta chains were all read from a single sample in a study of shared clonotypes between healthy human individuals. Method: immunoSEQ multiplex PCR; TCRdb's copy keeps in-frame clones and lacks some. The sample carries just over 2,000,000 clones, 95% recorded once. The sequencing input was naive CD4+ T cells sorted from blood. Subset described: CD45RA+ positively selected. The receptor set was obtained from a man younger than 35 in good health.

This chain links TRBV5-4 with TRBJ1-6; D is uncertain. V was cut by 0 bases and J by 9 bases, with 10 bases left in between. Germline V gene lookup returns CDR1 SGHNT and CDR2 YYREEE (reference sequence). This CDR3 region has 14 residues. CDR3 nucleotide sequence: TGTGCCAGCAGCTTGGAGAAGGGAAGTTCACCCCTCCACTTT. This gives the protein CASSLEKGSSPLHF.

The rearrangement joins TRBV9 to TRBJ2-2; no definite D call. The germline V gene has CDR1 SGDLS and CDR2 YYNGEE. Between the trimmed V and J ends, which lost 4 bases and 5 bases, there was a span of 15 bases. The CDR3 sequence is 15 residues long. CDR3 in amino acids: CASSQRVERTGELFF. For the CDR3, the DNA is TGTGCCAGCAGCCAACGGGTGGAACGGACCGGGGAGCTGTTTTTT.

As regards this clone: The sample holds other DNA sequences that translate to the same CDR3. V usage is TRBV7-9 and J usage is TRBJ1-1; D is ambiguous. CDR1 is SEHNR, CDR2 FQNEAQ, per germline (reference sequence). Trimming shortened V by 2 bases and J by 0 bases, and 10 bases separated the two germline ends. The CDR3 is made up of 15 amino acids. CDR3 protein: CASSLSAGMNTEAFF. CDR3 coding DNA: TGTGCCAGCAGCTTATCGGCAGGAATGAACACTGAAGCTTTCTTT.

The chain joins TRBV6-5 to TRBJ1-5, with TRBD1 matching over 9 bases. Germline loops: CDR1 MNHEY, CDR2 SVGAGI. This CDR3 contains 14 residues. The V segment lost 10 bases and the J segment 4 bases; nucleotides outside the gene matches: 8. The CDR3 region is CATKTGTGNQPQHF. CDR3 in DNA: TGTGCCACCAAGACCGGGACAGGGAATCAGCCCCAGCATTTT.

J is TRBJ2-2 and V is TRBV2; D is unresolved. V was trimmed by 7 bases and J by 1 base, leaving 10 bases between them. Per the germline V gene, CDR1 is SNHLY and CDR2 is FYNNEI. This CDR3 spans 14 amino acids. Here the CDR3 DNA reads TGTGCCAGCAAGGGTCCAGGGAACACCGGGGAGCTGTTTTTT. Translating gives CASKGPGNTGELFF.

The chain couples TRBV11-2 to TRBJ2-7; D assignment may be TRBD1 or TRBD2 (5 bases each). V lost 5 bases and J 0 bases, leaving 11 bases between the germline ends. There are 14 residues in the CDR3. Germline-derived CDR1 and CDR2 are SGHAT and FQNNGV. CDR3 nucleotide sequence: TGTGCCAGCAGCGTGGGACGAAGCTCCTACGAGCAGTACTTC. Encoded protein: CASSVGRSSYEQYF.

The V and J genes are TRBV30 and TRBJ2-7, with 8 bases aligning to TRBD2. V dropped 0 bases and J dropped 7; count of bases not matched to a gene: 11. CDR3 size: 15 residues. Germline lookup yields CDR1 GTSNPN and CDR2 SVGIG (reference sequence). Written as DNA, the CDR3 is TGTGCCTGGAGTGTACGGTTGGCGGGAGGTGGAGAGCAGTACTTC. This sequence encodes CAWSVRLAGGGEQYF.

In the case of this clone: This CDR3 is also generated by other DNA sequences in the sample. J is TRBJ2-7 and V is TRBV7-2; TRBD2 matches 11 bases. CDR1 and CDR2 (germline): SGHTA, FQGNSA. After removal of 0 bases from V and 3 bases from J, the junction contained 4 bases not matched to a gene. The CDR3 loop spans 16 amino acids. The CDR3 spells CASSLAGTSGFYEQYF. The CDR3 nucleotides are TGTGCCAGCAGCTTAGCGGGGACTAGCGGATTCTACGAGCAGTACTTC.

V and J are TRBV15 and TRBJ2-7; tentatively, D is TRBD2 (7 bases). The CDR3 contains 15 residues. V lost 0 bases and J lost 2, with 11 bases in between. Germline CDR1 reads LNHNV; CDR2 reads YYDKDF (reference sequence). The CDR3 region has the DNA TGTGCCACCAGCAGAGATGGGGGGGGCCCCTACGAGCAGTACTTC. Protein: CATSRDGGGPYEQYF.

The chain joins TRBV11-2 to TRBJ1-2; 9 bases agree with TRBD1. The germline CDR1 and CDR2 sequences are SGHAT and FQNNGV. Germline trimming cut 5 bases from V and 4 bases from J; bases unmatched to any gene: 5. This CDR3 spans 14 amino acids. CDR3 in DNA: TGTGCCAGCAGCCAGGACAGGGGCGTCTATGGCTACACCTTC. This codes for CASSQDRGVYGYTF.

The V and J genes are TRBV5-6 and TRBJ1-1; D gene ambiguous. From germline, CDR1 is SGHDT and CDR2 YYEEEE. V was cut by 2 bases and J by 1 base, with 6 bases left in between. The CDR3 runs 13 residues. In nucleotides, the CDR3 is TGTGCCAGCAGCTTCACAGAGAACACTGAAGCTTTCTTT. Amino acid sequence: CASSFTENTEAFF.

The rearrangement uses TRBV27 and TRBJ2-7, with a tentative D call TRBD2 (5 bases). CDR1 MNHEY and CDR2 SMNVEV come from the germline V gene (reference sequence). This CDR3 contains 13 residues. V dropped 5 bases and J dropped 2 bases, with 10 bases sitting between them. This CDR3 reads CASSNGIPYEQYF. The CDR3 bases are TGTGCCAGCAGTAACGGGATTCCCTACGAGCAGTACTTC.

This CDR3 reads CASSERSKAYEQYF. The CDR3 bases are TGTGCCAGCAGCGAAAGATCTAAGGCCTACGAGCAGTACTTC. The chain is built from TRBV7-9 and TRBJ2-7, with no clear D. The CDR3 covers 14 residues. Trimming removed 5 bases from V and 2 bases from J, with 13 bases in between. Germline loops: CDR1 SEHNR, CDR2 FQNEAQ (reference sequence).

The chain has TRBV19 and TRBJ1-6; a weak D match, TRBD1 (6 bases). This CDR3 has 16 residues. Between the trimmed V and J ends, which lost 0 bases and 6 bases, there was a span of 12 bases. CDR1 and CDR2 from the germline V gene are LNHDA and SQIVND (reference sequence). The CDR3 loop is CASSIDTGMVNSPLHF. In DNA form, the CDR3 reads TGTGCCAGTAGTATAGATACAGGGATGGTTAATTCACCCCTCCACTTT.

The V call is TRBV7-8, the J call TRBJ1-5; TRBD1 aligns across 11 bases. Unmatched junction bases numbered 4, after V lost 4 bases and J lost 2 bases. This CDR3 is 16 amino acids long. Germline-derived CDR1 and CDR2 are SGHVS and FQNEAQ. CDR3 bases: TGTGCCAGCAGCTCTCGGACAGGGGGCGGCAATCAGCCCCAGCATTTT. Its translation: CASSSRTGGGNQPQHF.

The rearrangement links TRBV10-3 to TRBJ1-1; D is unclear. CDR1 and CDR2 (germline): ENHRY, SYGVKD. V was trimmed by 0 bases and J by 1 base, leaving 3 bases between them. The CDR3 is made up of 13 amino acids. CDR3 DNA: TGTGCCATCAGTGAGTCTTGGAACACTGAAGCTTTCTTT. It encodes CAISESWNTEAFF.

V and J are TRBV5-4 and TRBJ2-7; 9 bases agree with TRBD1. The CDR3 consists of 16 residues. Germline CDR1 reads SGHNT; CDR2 reads YYREEE (reference sequence). Trimming removed 4 bases from V and 1 base from J; junction bases left unmatched: 9. The CDR3 here is CASSLGGQGGSYEQYF. The CDR3 DNA is TGTGCCAGCAGCCTCGGGGGACAGGGAGGATCCTACGAGCAGTACTTC.

This rearrangement joins TRBV7-6 to TRBJ2-2, with 14 nucleotides matching TRBD2. The CDR3 has 18 amino acids. Germline assignment: CDR1 SGHVS and CDR2 FNYEAQ. Losses at the gene ends were 1 base for V and 4 bases for J; bases not matched to a gene: 5. The CDR3 here is CASSLGLAGGFGTGELFF. CDR3 bases: TGTGCCAGCAGCTTAGGACTAGCGGGAGGGTTCGGCACCGGGGAGCTGTTTTTT.

A note on this clone: The identical CDR3 is also encoded by other nucleotide sequences in the sample. This chain uses TRBV30 with TRBJ2-5; D is unclear. This CDR3 contains 10 residues. The V and J ends lost 5 bases and 2 bases respectively, with 3 bases between them. The germline gives CDR1 GTSNPN, CDR2 SVGIG (reference sequence). Written as DNA, the CDR3 is TGTGCCTGGGCACAAGAGACCCAGTACTTC. Translation gives CAWAQETQYF.

The rearrangement joins TRBV6-1 to TRBJ1-1; 7 bases line up with TRBD1. With 6 bases clipped from V and 5 bases from J, the junction kept 12 bases outside the gene matches. The CDR3 covers 15 residues. CDR1 and CDR2 (germline): MNHNS, SASEGT. CDR3 DNA: TGTGCCAGCAGGCCTTTAGAGGGGGCCAGAACTGAAGCTTTCTTT. Protein sequence: CASRPLEGARTEAFF.

On this clone: Additional DNA sequences in this sample encode the identical CDR3. The chain uses TRBV5-1 and TRBJ1-1; D gene ambiguous. The CDR3 is 14 amino acids. V was cut by 0 bases and J by 1 base, with 7 bases left in between. Germline CDR1 is SGHRS and CDR2 is YFSETQ. In DNA form, the CDR3 reads TGCGCCAGCAGCTTGGGTGTTCAGAACACTGAAGCTTTCTTT. This sequence encodes CASSLGVQNTEAFF.

The chain recombines TRBV5-4 with TRBJ2-2; 8 bases are a match to TRBD1. V trimming: 1 base; J trimming: 6 bases; junction bases outside the gene matches: 14. The CDR3 totals 18 residues. Germline V lookup: CDR1 SGHNT, CDR2 YYREEE (reference sequence). CDR3 sequence reads: CASSLPHRGSGQAGELFF. Written as DNA, the CDR3 is TGTGCCAGCAGCTTGCCCCACAGGGGGTCTGGTCAGGCCGGGGAGCTGTTTTTT.